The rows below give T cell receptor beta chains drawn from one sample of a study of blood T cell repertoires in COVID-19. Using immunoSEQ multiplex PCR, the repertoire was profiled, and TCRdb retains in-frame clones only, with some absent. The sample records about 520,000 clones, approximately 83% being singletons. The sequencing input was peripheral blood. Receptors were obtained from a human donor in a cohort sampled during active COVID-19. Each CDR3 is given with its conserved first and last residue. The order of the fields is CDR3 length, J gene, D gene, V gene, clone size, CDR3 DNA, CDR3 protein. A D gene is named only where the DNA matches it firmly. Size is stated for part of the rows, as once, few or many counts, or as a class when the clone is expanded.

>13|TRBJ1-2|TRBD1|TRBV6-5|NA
TGTGCCAGCAACGACAGGGCCTTATCTGGCTACACCTTC
CASNDRALSGYTF
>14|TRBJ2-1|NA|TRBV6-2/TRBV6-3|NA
TGTGCCAGCAGTTTCTCGGGACTCTACAATGAGCAGTTCTTC
CASSFSGLYNEQFF
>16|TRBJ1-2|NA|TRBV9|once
TGTGCCAGCAGCACTCAAACAGGGTGGCGCAACTATGGCTACACCTTC
CASSTQTGWRNYGYTF
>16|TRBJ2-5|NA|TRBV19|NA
TGTGCCAGTAGTATGTTCGGGGCGGGACGACAAGAGACCCAGTACTTC
CASSMFGAGRQETQYF
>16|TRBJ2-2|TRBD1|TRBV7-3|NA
TGTGCCAGCAGCTTTGGGACAGGGGCGAACACCGGGGAGCTGTTTTTT
CASSFGTGANTGELFF
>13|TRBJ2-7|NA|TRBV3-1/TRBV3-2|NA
TGTGCCAGCAGCCGAGGGGGGGCTTACGAGCAGTACTTC
CASSRGGAYEQYF
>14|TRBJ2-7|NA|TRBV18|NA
TGTGCCAGCTCACCAGGGGGGGCGATATACGAGCAGTACTTC
CASSPGGAIYEQYF
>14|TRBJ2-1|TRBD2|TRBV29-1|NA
TGCAGCGTTGAACGAGGGAGGGCTATTGGGGAGCAGTTCTTC
CSVERGRAIGEQFF
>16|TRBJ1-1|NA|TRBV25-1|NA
TGTGCCAGCAGTGAATACCGGGGAGGGTTGAGCACTGAAGCTTTCTTT
CASSEYRGGLSTEAFF
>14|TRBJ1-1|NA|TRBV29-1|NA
TGCAGCGTTGAATCGGGCAGGGCGAACACTGAAGCTTTCTTT
CSVESGRANTEAFF
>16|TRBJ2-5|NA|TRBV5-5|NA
TGTGCCAGCAGAAAAGTACAGGGCTCTGTTGGGGAGACCCAGTACTTC
CASRKVQGSVGETQYF
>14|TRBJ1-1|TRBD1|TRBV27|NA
TGTGCCAGCAGTTTCGGGACAGGAAACACTGAAGCTTTCTTT
CASSFGTGNTEAFF
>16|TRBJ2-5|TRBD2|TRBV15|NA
TGTGCCACCAGCAGGAATTTAGCGGGAGTGGGGGAGACCCAGTACTTC
CATSRNLAGVGETQYF
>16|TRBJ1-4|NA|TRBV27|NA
TGTGCCAGCGGACTAGTTGGGGGGCAAACTAATGAAAAACTGTTTTTT
CASGLVGGQTNEKLFF
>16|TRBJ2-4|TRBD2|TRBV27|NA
TGTGCCAGCACCGGGATGGGCGGGGGAGCCAAAAACATTCAGTACTTC
CASTGMGGGAKNIQYF
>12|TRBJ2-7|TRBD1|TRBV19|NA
TGTGCCAGTAGTAAGGACAGGCGTGAGCAGTACTTC
CASSKDRREQYF
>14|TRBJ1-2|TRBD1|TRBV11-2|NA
TGTGCCAGCAGCTTAGTAACCGGGACAGATGGCTACACCTTC
CASSLVTGTDGYTF
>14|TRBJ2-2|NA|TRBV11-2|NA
TGTGCCAGCAGCTCTACGAGGGGGACCGGGGAGCTGTTTTTT
CASSSTRGTGELFF
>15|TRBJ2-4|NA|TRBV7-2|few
TGTGCCAGCAGCTTTGGGGGGATAGCCAAAAACATTCAGTACTTC
CASSFGGIAKNIQYF
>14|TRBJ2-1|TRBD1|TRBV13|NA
TGTGCCAGTACGGGGACAGGGAGTCCGGGACGGCAGTTCTTC
CASTGTGSPGRQFF
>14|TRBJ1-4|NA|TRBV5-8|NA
TGTGCCAGCAGCTATGGACTGGCCTCCGACCTTGTGCCTTTT
CASSYGLASDLVPF
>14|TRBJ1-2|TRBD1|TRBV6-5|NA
TGTGCCAGCAGCCGTCGGGGACAGGTTAATGGCTACACCTTC
CASSRRGQVNGYTF